The 18 T cell receptor beta chains below come from one sample, sequenced in a study of blood T cells in healthy people across ages. A sample-barcoded 5' primer and a J-beta primer mix were used in a second PCR of about 7 to 12 cycles. MiXCR, applied by TCRdb to the 5' RACE reads, yields one record per CDR3 protein. The table records roughly 790,000 distinct CDR3 sequences, roughly 44% of them present only once. The sample comprised blood. These receptors all come from a woman aged 55-69 years in good health.

This clonotype was seen a few times. V and J are TRBV7-2 and TRBJ2-3; D is unresolved. This CDR3 spans 14 amino acids. The germline CDR1 and CDR2 sequences are SGHTA and FQGNSA. Deletions cut 1 base from V and 2 bases from J, with 7 bases between. CDR3 in amino acids: CASSLGRITDTQYF. The CDR3 region has the DNA TGTGCCAGCAGCTTAGGACGGATCACAGATACGCAGTATTTT.

The J gene is TRBJ2-7, the V gene TRBV28; the D gene is possibly TRBD1 (6 bases). Trimming took 2 bases from V and 10 from J, leaving 21 bases between them. Germline V lookup: CDR1 MDHEN, CDR2 SYDVKM. This CDR3 region has 15 residues. Here the CDR3 DNA reads TGTGCCAGCAGTTTAGGCGGCCCTCCGTCAGGGGCCCAGTACTTC. Protein product: CASSLGGPPSGAQYF.

This chain links TRBV29-1 with TRBJ1-5, with TRBD1 as a possible D gene (6 bases). V gave up 4 bases and J gave up 2 bases, with 9 bases separating them. Looked up from germline, CDR1 is SQVTM and CDR2 is ANQGSEA. The CDR3 spans 13 residues. The CDR3 DNA sequence: TGCAGCGTTGCAGGGGATGGCAATCAGCCCCAGCATTTT. This encodes CSVAGDGNQPQHF.

The chain recombines TRBV2 with TRBJ1-1, with D uncertain. The germline V gene has CDR1 SNHLY and CDR2 FYNNEI. Trimming removed 6 bases at V and 1 base at J, with 12 bases between. The CDR3 spans 14 residues. Here the CDR3 reads CASRPEVGNTEAFF. CDR3 coding DNA: TGTGCCAGCAGGCCGGAGGTAGGGAACACTGAAGCTTTCTTT. The full variable domain, rest sourced from reference TRBV2 and TRBJ1-1, is EPEVTQTPSHQVTQMGQEVILRCVPISNHLYFYWYRQILGQKVEFLVSFYNNEISEKSEIFDDQFSVERPDGSNFTLKIRSTKLEDSAMYFCASRPEVGNTEAFFGQGTRLTVV.

The rearrangement links TRBV29-1 to TRBJ2-7, with no clear D. V lost 4 bases to trimming and J lost 7 bases, with 17 bases between them. The CDR3 totals 13 residues. Germline values: CDR1 SQVTM, CDR2 ANQGSEA. The CDR3 DNA follows: TGCAGCGTTGTGAGTTGGCGACTCCATGAGCAGTACTTC. It translates to CSVVSWRLHEQYF.

The chain has TRBV7-2 and TRBJ1-4, with 8 positions matching TRBD1. Germline V gene lookup returns CDR1 SGHTA and CDR2 FQGNSA. The CDR3 is made up of 14 amino acids. The trim removed 6 bases at V and 6 bases at J, leaving 6 bases unmatched. The CDR3 DNA reads as TGTGCCAGCAGTCCGGGACAGGCACATGAAAAACTGTTTTTT. It is translated as CASSPGQAHEKLFF. The full variable domain, in which reference TRBV7-2 and TRBJ1-4 provide the parts outside the CDR3, is GAGVSQSPSNKVTEKGKDVELRCDPISGHTALYWYRQSLGQGLEFLIYFQGNSAPDKSGLPSDRFSAERTGGSVSTLTIQRTQQEDSAVYLCASSPGQAHEKLFFGSGTQLSVL.

The chain is built from TRBV6-1 and TRBJ2-5; a possible D gene is TRBD2 (6 bases). CDR3 size: 15 residues. CDR1 MNHNS and CDR2 SASEGT come from the germline V gene. V lost 6 bases to trimming and J lost 11 bases, with 25 bases between them. Here the CDR3 reads CASREGLLSYNEQYF. The CDR3 bases are TGTGCCAGCAGGGAGGGACTCCTCTCCTACAATGAGCAGTACTTC.

This clonotype has at least ten counts. Here the CDR3 reads CSVEGGPGTDTQYF. Here the CDR3 DNA reads TGCAGCGTTGAGGGAGGACCGGGCACAGATACGCAGTATTTT. This chain joins TRBV29-1 and TRBJ2-3; TRBD2 is a possible D gene (6 bases). The V gene lost 3 bases and the J gene lost 1 base, with 11 bases spanning the gap. Germline V CDR1 and CDR2: SQVTM, ANQGSEA. CDR3 length: 14 amino acids.

This clonotype showed up just a few times. V and J are TRBV12-3 or TRBV12-4 and TRBJ1-2; D not resolved. V dropped 1 base and J dropped 5 bases, with 11 bases sitting between them. This CDR3 has 14 residues. CDR3 nucleotides: TGTGCCAGCAGTTTAGGCCAGACGACGTATGGCTACACCTTC. This codes for CASSLGQTTYGYTF.

The genes are TRBV20-1 and TRBJ2-3; 12 nucleotides match TRBD1. This CDR3 comprises 15 residues. J was trimmed by 4 bases and V by 3 bases; bases with no gene match: 5. The germline gives CDR1 DFQATT, CDR2 SNEGSKA (reference sequence). The CDR3 DNA sequence: TGCAGTGCTAGCAACCGGGACAGGGGGCCAGATACGCAGTATTTT. Its protein is CSASNRDRGPDTQYF.

Notes on this clonotype: A read error may be the cause here, since a much bigger clone is one base away. The rearrangement uses TRBV5-1 and TRBJ2-5; 8 nucleotides agree with TRBD2. V gave up 4 bases and J gave up 11 bases; unmatched junction bases: 19. The CDR3 is 16 amino acids. Germline CDR1 is SGHRS and CDR2 is YFSETQ. This CDR3 is CASSPGASGSRDEQYF. The CDR3, as DNA: TGCGCCAGCAGCCCTGGAGCTAGCGGGTCCCGGGATGAGCAGTACTTC. The variable domain in full, with the rest retrieved from reference TRBV5-1 and TRBJ2-5, is KAGVTQTPRYLIKTRGQQVTLSCSPISGHRSVSWYQQTPGQGLQFLFEYFSETQRNKGNFPGRFSGRQFSNSRSEMNVSTLELGDSALYLCASSPGASGSRDEQYFGPGTRLLVL.

The chain couples TRBV7-2 to TRBJ2-7; 16 nucleotides agree with TRBD2. Germline CDR1 SGHTA, CDR2 FQGNSA. Germline trimming cut 3 bases from V and 12 bases from J; bases unmatched to any gene: 8. CDR3 length: 15 residues. CDR3 residues: CASSLGLAGGRSSYF. In DNA, the CDR3 is TGTGCCAGCAGCTTGGGACTAGCGGGAGGGCGAAGCTCGTACTTC.

This clonotype was counted only a few times. The gene calls are TRBV20-1 and TRBJ2-3; 11 bases fit TRBD2. The germline gives CDR1 DFQATT, CDR2 SNEGSKA (reference sequence). This CDR3 comprises 12 residues. V was pared by 7 bases and J by 5 bases, with 2 bases of the junction left unmatched. CDR3 bases: TGCAGTGGTACTAGCGGGAGAGATACGCAGTATTTT. Its translation is CSGTSGRDTQYF.

A note on this clonotype: Germline is not matched at one junction end, which may reflect a read error. V gene TRBV2 combines with J gene TRBJ2-5; D remains unclear. The CDR3 totals 13 residues. Germline assignment: CDR1 SNHLY and CDR2 FYNNEI. The CDR3 region is CASGEFPQETQYF. The DNA of the CDR3 is TGTGCCAGCGGTGAGTTCCCCCAAGAGACCCAGTACTTC. The full variable domain, rest sourced from reference TRBV2 and TRBJ2-5, is EPEVTQTPSHQVTQMGQEVILRCVPISNHLYFYWYRQILGQKVEFLVSFYNNEISEKSEIFDDQFSVERPDGSNFTLKIRSTKLEDSAMYFCASGEFPQETQYFGPGTRLLVL.

This CDR3 is CASSHLSGGGDEQFF. CDR3 nucleotide sequence: TGTGCCAGCAGTCACCTAAGCGGGGGCGGGGATGAGCAGTTCTTC. The gene calls are TRBV6-5 and TRBJ2-1; 8 nucleotides align to TRBD2. Trimming cost V 5 bases and J 8 bases; bases outside gene matches: 11. The CDR3 loop spans 15 amino acids. CDR1 and CDR2 (germline): MNHEY, SVGAGI.

The rearrangement links TRBV20-1 to TRBJ2-7, with TRBD1 matching 7 bases. The length of the CDR3 is 13 residues. V lost 6 bases, J lost 0 bases, and 5 bases stayed unmatched. The germline gives CDR1 DFQATT, CDR2 SNEGSKA (reference sequence). The CDR3 sequence: CSAGTASSYEQYF. In nucleotides, the CDR3 is TGCAGTGCCGGGACAGCGAGCTCCTACGAGCAGTACTTC.

The genes are TRBV12-3 or TRBV12-4 and TRBJ2-3; D unresolved. V dropped 5 bases and J dropped 0 bases, with 12 bases sitting between them. The CDR3 covers 15 residues. In DNA form, the CDR3 reads TGTGCCAGCAGTCAGTTGGAGTCTAGCACAGATACGCAGTATTTT. Protein sequence: CASSQLESSTDTQYF.

CDR3 protein: CASSLDSQNTEAFF. CDR3 coding DNA: TGTGCCAGCAGCTTGGACAGCCAGAACACTGAAGCTTTCTTT. The chain joins TRBV7-2 to TRBJ1-1; a possible D gene is TRBD1 (6 bases). The CDR3 covers 14 residues. Trimming stripped 3 bases from V and 1 base from J, with 9 bases between. Germline V gives CDR1 SGHTA, CDR2 FQGNSA.